This T cell receptor (beta chain) was captured in a study of T-cell memory formation after mild COVID-19. Study-level background: The study found TCR clusters largely donor specific.

Regarding the study as a whole: Pre-infection memory contained some responding clones, which suggested that cross-reactive memory had joined. Day 15 to 85 contracting clones showed balanced CD4/CD8; later expanders leaned CD4+. CD4+ contracting clones lay mainly in CM and EM, CD8+ ones in EMRA.

Germline CDR1 is MNHEY and CDR2 is SVGAGI. This CDR3 contains 16 residues. Deletions cut 6 bases from V and 1 base from J, with 18 bases between. Via MiXCR, TCRdb re-called the 5' RACE reads, giving one row per CDR3 protein. The table lists more than 350,000 distinct CDR3 sequences, about 21% of them singletons. This clonotype was detected many times. Its antigen is not identified. V and J are TRBV6-5 and TRBJ1-1; D possibly corresponds to TRBD1 (5 bases). The TCR originated in an adult woman who had mild COVID-19 (a few samples of this study predate the infection). Cell type and time point are not known. Sequencing input: PBMCs or a T cell subset sorted from them (not recorded which). In nucleotides, the CDR3 is TGTGCCAGCAGAATAAACCCGGGACGGCCGAACACTGAAGCTTTCTTT. Translated: CASRINPGRPNTEAFF.